Each of the 6 T cell receptor beta chains below was sequenced from the same sample in a study of cytomegalovirus exposure and HLA in healthy donors. PCR employed 60 Vbeta and 13 Jbeta primers. Produced via immunoSEQ multiplex PCR; TCRdb's table is partial and in-frame only. The data show 130,000 to 150,000 clones, roughly 80% seen once. Specimen: PBMCs. The receptors were gathered from a man aged 35 to 55 in good health and CMV-seropositive.

The chain combines TRBV29-1 with TRBJ2-1, with TRBD2 matching over 9 bases. In germline, CDR1 is SQVTM, CDR2 ANQGSEA. Trimming at V came to 4 bases and at J to 8 bases, leaving 6 bases not matched to a gene. The CDR3 has 13 amino acids. The DNA for the CDR3 is TGCAGCGTTGTAAGCGGGAGGATTTATGAGCAGTTCTTC. The encoded protein is CSVVSGRIYEQFF.

V usage is TRBV9 and J usage is TRBJ2-7; 9 bases map to TRBD2. This CDR3 comprises 16 residues. V was pared by 4 bases and J by 0 bases, with 8 bases of the junction left unmatched. Germline V CDR1 and CDR2: SGDLS, YYNGEE. This CDR3 reads CASSPTGGGVSYEQYF. The CDR3 DNA sequence: TGTGCCAGCAGCCCCACGGGCGGGGGGGTCTCCTACGAGCAGTACTTC.

V and J are TRBV19 and TRBJ1-1, with D uncertain. The length of the CDR3 is 18 residues. V was cut by 3 bases and J by 0 bases, with 20 bases left in between. CDR1 and CDR2 (germline): LNHDA, SQIVND (reference sequence). Here the CDR3 reads CASSMAPTWQVMNTEAFF. DNA for the CDR3: TGTGCCAGTAGTATGGCCCCTACTTGGCAGGTCATGAACACTGAAGCTTTCTTT. Based on the CDR3 plus reference TRBV19 and TRBJ1-1, the full variable domain is DGGITQSPKYLFRKEGQNVTLSCEQNLNHDAMYWYRQDPGQGLRLIYYSQIVNDFQKGDIAEGYSVSREKKESFPLTVTSAQKNPTAFYLCASSMAPTWQVMNTEAFFGQGTRLTVV.

The chain links TRBV15 to TRBJ1-2; TRBD1 agrees at 11 bases. The CDR3 runs 16 residues. Unmatched junction bases numbered 9, after V lost 5 bases and J lost 4 bases. Per germline, CDR1 LNHNV and CDR2 YYDKDF (reference sequence). The CDR3 loop reads CATSPRTGGTGYGYTF. The CDR3 DNA is TGTGCCACCAGCCCCCGGACAGGGGGCACAGGCTATGGCTACACCTTC.

This clone has a single count. The chain uses TRBV6-6 and TRBJ2-5, with a possible D match to TRBD2 (5 bases). CDR1 is MNHNY and CDR2 is SVGAGI in the germline V gene (reference sequence). Trimming removed 6 bases from V and 4 bases from J, with 12 bases in between. The CDR3 covers 13 residues. CDR3 residues: CASSPGMRETQYF. For the CDR3, the DNA is TGTGCCAGCAGCCCCGGGATGCGAGAGACCCAGTACTTC.

The J gene is TRBJ1-5, the V gene TRBV6-1, with 9 bases fitting TRBD1. CDR1 is MNHNS, CDR2 SASEGT, per germline. Trimming took 5 bases from V and 4 from J; bases not matched to a gene: 6. The CDR3 totals 15 residues. The CDR3 region has the DNA TGTGCCAGCAGTCCCCCGGGACAGGGTAATCAGCCCCAGCATTTT. As protein: CASSPPGQGNQPQHF.